This entry describes one T cell receptor beta chain. CDR1 is PRHDT, CDR2 FYEKMQ, per germline (reference sequence). The CDR3 covers 15 residues. V lost 5 bases to trimming and J lost 8 bases, with 19 bases between them. This sample is part of a study of cytomegalovirus exposure and HLA in healthy donors. Sequencing used immunoSEQ multiplex PCR; TCRdb keeps in-frame clones, though not all of them. The repertoire holds about 160,000 clones, with 85% to 90% as singletons. The receptor comes from a woman in her 30s in good health and CMV-seronegative. Sequencing was done on a sample of PBMCs. The chain joins TRBV13 to TRBJ2-1; tentative D call: TRBD2 (6 bases). The CDR3 loop is CASSDGTSPGYEQFF. The CDR3 DNA is TGTGCCAGCAGCGACGGGACTTCTCCCGGGTATGAGCAGTTCTTC.